A single sample gave rise to the 20 T cell receptor beta chains below, sequenced in a study of cytomegalovirus exposure and HLA in healthy donors. The PCR employed 60 Vbeta primers together with 13 Jbeta primers. The protocol was immunoSEQ multiplex PCR, while the TCRdb copy is restricted to in-frame clones and leaves out a portion. The sample holds 90,000 or so clones; 70% to 75% are singletons and the top ten take more than 3.5%. The sequenced material came from PBMCs. The receptors were sampled from a man in his sixties in good health and CMV-seronegative.

The genes are TRBV5-1 and TRBJ1-3, with 7 bases that match TRBD1. The CDR3 has 15 amino acids. CDR1 SGHRS and CDR2 YFSETQ come from the germline V gene. The V and J ends lost 1 base and 2 bases, in that order; junction bases with no gene match: 3. CDR3 region: CASSLIGGTGNTIYF. The CDR3 DNA reads TGCGCCAGCAGCTTGATAGGGGGCACTGGAAACACCATATATTTT.

V is TRBV29-1 and J is TRBJ2-3, with TRBD2 identical over 7 bases. The CDR3 is 13 amino acids. Per the germline V gene, CDR1 is SQVTM and CDR2 is ANQGSEA. V dropped 4 bases and J dropped 8; count of bases not matched to a gene: 9. The CDR3 DNA reads TGCAGCGTTGTCCCCGGGGGGACTGGTACGCAGTATTTT. This sequence encodes CSVVPGGTGTQYF.

This clone was counted only a few times. The rearrangement uses TRBV5-6 and TRBJ2-1; 7 positions match TRBD2. The CDR3 spans 14 residues. Germline V CDR1 and CDR2: SGHDT, YYEEEE. V trimming: 0 bases; J trimming: 6 bases; junction bases outside the gene matches: 3. The CDR3 coding sequence is TGTGCCAGCAGCTTGGGGGAGGGAGTCAATGAGCAGTTCTTC. This sequence encodes CASSLGEGVNEQFF.

This chain uses TRBV19 with TRBJ2-7; tentatively, D is TRBD2 (5 bases). CDR1 is LNHDA and CDR2 is SQIVND in the germline V gene (reference sequence). The CDR3 has 14 residues. Trimming left V 4 bases short and J 3 bases short, with 13 bases between. The CDR3 DNA follows: TGTGCCAGTAGTAGAGGGATGGGTGGCTACGAGCAGTACTTC. Translating gives CASSRGMGGYEQYF. The whole variable domain, remainder taken from reference TRBV19 and TRBJ2-7, is DGGITQSPKYLFRKEGQNVTLSCEQNLNHDAMYWYRQDPGQGLRLIYYSQIVNDFQKGDIAEGYSVSREKKESFPLTVTSAQKNPTAFYLCASSRGMGGYEQYFGPGTRLTVT.

This rearrangement joins TRBV13 to TRBJ1-3; 10 nucleotides align to TRBD1. The CDR3 length is 15 residues. Germline trimming cut 4 bases from V and 10 bases from J; bases unmatched to any gene: 10. Per the germline V gene, CDR1 is PRHDT and CDR2 is FYEKMQ (reference sequence). The CDR3 is CASSSTGTGDRTIYF. CDR3 bases: TGTGCCAGCAGCTCCACCGGGACAGGGGACCGAACCATATATTTT.

The genes are TRBV18 and TRBJ1-3; 10 bases map to TRBD1. Germline values: CDR1 KGHSH, CDR2 LQKENI. The CDR3 has 16 amino acids. The junction had 7 bases not matched to a gene; V was cut back by 4 bases and J by 4 bases. CDR3 sequence: CASSLPTGGSGNTIYF. CDR3 in DNA: TGTGCCAGCTCACTTCCGACAGGGGGCTCAGGAAACACCATATATTTT.

This clone was seen only a few times. The chain joins TRBV7-9 to TRBJ1-1; D perhaps matches TRBD1 (5 bases). Deletions cut 5 bases from V and 1 base from J, with 14 bases between. The germline CDR1 and CDR2 sequences are SEHNR and FQNEAQ (reference sequence). The CDR3 is 15 residues long. The CDR3 DNA sequence: TGTGCCAGCAGCCGCCTAGGGGTTAAGAACACTGAAGCTTTCTTT. Protein: CASSRLGVKNTEAFF.

This clone has only a few counts. V gene TRBV5-6 combines with J gene TRBJ1-2; D ambiguous. The V and J ends lost 0 bases and 0 bases respectively, with 9 bases between them. Germline V lookup: CDR1 SGHDT, CDR2 YYEEEE. CDR3 size: 15 residues. The CDR3 nucleotides are TGTGCCAGCAGCTTGGGGCCAGAAGCTAACTATGGCTACACCTTC. Translation gives CASSLGPEANYGYTF.

In the case of this clone: The junction shows a germline mismatch at one end, possibly a read error. V gene TRBV7-9 combines with J gene TRBJ1-2; perhaps TRBD1 as D (6 bases). The CDR3 is 17 amino acids. The germline V gene encodes CDR1 SEHNR and CDR2 FQNEAQ (reference sequence). CDR3 sequence (DNA): TGTTCCAGCAGCTTTTGGGGGCCCGGGGGGGGCCGCGGTGGCTACACCTTC. Its protein is CSSSFWGPGGGRGGYTF.

This clone was counted between two and nine times. The chain recombines TRBV2 with TRBJ1-1; TRBD1 might be the D (5 bases). Trimming removed 6 bases at V and 8 bases at J, with 13 bases between. The CDR3 runs 12 residues. The germline gives CDR1 SNHLY, CDR2 FYNNEI. CDR3 amino acids: CASRERGGEAFF. CDR3 in DNA: TGTGCCAGCAGAGAAAGGGGAGGGGAAGCTTTCTTT.

This chain connects TRBV6-1 to TRBJ1-4; a possible D gene is TRBD1 (5 bases). The CDR3 totals 13 residues. The V gene's germline CDR1 is MNHNS and CDR2 SASEGT. Trimming pared 5 bases from V and 7 bases from J, leaving 11 bases between. The CDR3 region has the DNA TGTGCCAGCAGTCCCCGGGGGAGTGAAAAACTGTTTTTT. Protein sequence: CASSPRGSEKLFF.

The chain employs TRBV9 and TRBJ2-2, with D possibly being TRBD2 (7 bases). The CDR3 contains 19 residues. Germline CDR1 SGDLS, CDR2 YYNGEE. With 0 bases removed from V and 1 base from J, the gap between germline ends came to 19 bases. Here the CDR3 reads CASSVEVGGGGWNTGELFF. The CDR3 bases are TGTGCCAGCAGCGTAGAAGTTGGAGGGGGGGGGTGGAACACCGGGGAGCTGTTTTTT. The full variable domain, in which reference TRBV9 and TRBJ2-2 provide the parts outside the CDR3, is DSGVTQTPKHLITATGQRVTLRCSPRSGDLSVYWYQQSLDQGLQFLIQYYNGEERAKGNILERFSAQQFPDLHSELNLSSLELGDSALYFCASSVEVGGGGWNTGELFFGEGSRLTVL.

J is TRBJ1-2 and V is TRBV30, with TRBD1 as a possible D gene (5 bases). The CDR3 has 13 amino acids. The germline V gene has CDR1 GTSNPN and CDR2 SVGIG (reference sequence). Trimming left V 3 bases short and J 6 bases short, with 14 bases between. CDR3 DNA: TGTGCCTGGAGGGGGTGGGGCCGGGATGGCTACACCTTC. Protein: CAWRGWGRDGYTF.

The chain is built from TRBV19 and TRBJ2-1; TRBD2 matches at 7 bases. V lost 5 bases to trimming and J lost 1 base; unmatched junction nucleotides: 2. Germline CDR1 is LNHDA and CDR2 is SQIVND (reference sequence). The CDR3 spans 14 residues. The CDR3 nucleotides are TGTGCCAGTAGTTTGGGGGGGTCCTACAATGAGCAGTTCTTC. This encodes CASSLGGSYNEQFF.

The genes are TRBV2 and TRBJ2-1; TRBD2 matches at 7 bases. V shed 6 bases and J 6 bases; nucleotides not matched to a gene: 2. CDR1 is SNHLY, CDR2 FYNNEI, per germline. The CDR3 spans 12 residues. The DNA of the CDR3 is TGTGCCAGCAGACTAGCGAGCAATGAGCAGTTCTTC. Protein: CASRLASNEQFF.

J is TRBJ1-2 and V is TRBV30, with D unresolved. This CDR3 has 13 residues. The germline CDR1 and CDR2 sequences are GTSNPN and SVGIG (reference sequence). V was shortened by 8 bases and J by 3 bases, with 16 bases between the two germline ends. CDR3 loop: CAIGGRVYYGYTF. The CDR3 DNA reads as TGTGCCATTGGTGGGCGGGTTTACTATGGCTACACCTTC. Using reference TRBV30 and TRBJ1-2 for the parts outside the CDR3, the full variable domain is SQTIHQWPATLVQPVGSPLSLECTVEGTSNPNLYWYRQAAGRGLQLLFYSVGIGQISSEVPQNLSASRPQDRQFILSSKKLLLSDSGFYLCAIGGRVYYGYTFGSGTRLTVV.

V gene TRBV2 combines with J gene TRBJ1-2; D is perhaps TRBD1 (5 bases). Germline lookup yields CDR1 SNHLY and CDR2 FYNNEI. Trimming left V 6 bases short and J 5 bases short, with 16 bases between. This CDR3 has 14 amino acids. CDR3 residues: CASSLDKRVYGYTF. CDR3 bases: TGTGCCAGCAGCTTGGACAAGCGGGTTTATGGCTACACCTTC.

The V and J genes are TRBV5-1 and TRBJ1-1, with 7 bases lining up with TRBD1. The CDR3 totals 12 residues. V gave up 4 bases and J gave up 8 bases; unmatched junction bases: 5. The V gene's germline CDR1 is SGHRS and CDR2 YFSETQ. The CDR3: CASSTGDFEAFF. CDR3 in DNA: TGCGCCAGCAGCACAGGGGACTTCGAAGCTTTCTTT.

This clone was picked up a small number of times. V is TRBV27 and J is TRBJ1-3; the D is unclear. V lost 10 bases and J lost 2, with 12 bases in between. Germline V gene sequence: CDR1 MNHEY, CDR2 SMNVEV (reference sequence). The CDR3 sequence is 13 residues long. CDR3 loop: CATAAAAGNTIYF. The CDR3 DNA reads TGTGCCACCGCGGCGGCAGCTGGAAACACCATATATTTT.

This chain connects TRBV6-5 to TRBJ1-5; weak D call: TRBD1 (6 bases). This CDR3 contains 15 residues. V dropped 4 bases and J dropped 4 bases, with 14 bases sitting between them. Germline V gene lookup returns CDR1 MNHEY and CDR2 SVGAGI. The CDR3 loop reads CASSSRGGPNQPQHF. CDR3 nucleotides: TGTGCCAGCAGTTCTCGGGGGGGGCCAAATCAGCCCCAGCATTTT.